The 13 T cell receptor beta chains in this list originate from one sample, sequenced in a study of Ad26.COV2.S vaccination and SARS-CoV-2 variants. The treatment: roughly 20 received Ad26.COV2.S at low or high dose, single or two shots; about 5 received placebo; per-sample allocation not given. Repertoires come from day 63 after the first vaccine or placebo injection. Measured with immunoSEQ multiplex PCR; TCRdb has only the in-frame clones, and not every one. The profile shows 440,000 or so clones, 90% of them singletons. The material sequenced was peripheral blood, taken in a trial of Ad26.COV2.S vaccine versus placebo. Source of these receptors: a person aged 18 to 65 who received the Ad26.COV2.S COVID-19 vaccine or a placebo.

The V and J genes are TRBV28 and TRBJ2-3; 10 nucleotides line up with TRBD2. This CDR3 is built from 15 residues. V lost 3 bases, J lost 3 bases, and 3 bases stayed unmatched. Looked up from germline, CDR1 is MDHEN and CDR2 is SYDVKM. The CDR3: CASSLYSGRTDTQYF. The DNA of the CDR3 is TGTGCCAGCAGTTTGTATAGCGGGAGGACAGATACGCAGTATTTT.

J is TRBJ2-1 and V is TRBV19; D ambiguous. The CDR3 runs 13 residues. Deletions cut 5 bases from V and 3 bases from J, with 8 bases between. CDR1 and CDR2 from the germline V gene are LNHDA and SQIVND (reference sequence). The CDR3 DNA sequence: TGTGCCAGTAGTTTACTTAACTACAATGAGCAGTTCTTC. Translated, it gives CASSLLNYNEQFF.

A few counts support this clone. The rearrangement links TRBV7-9 to TRBJ2-7; D not resolved. Germline V CDR1 and CDR2: SEHNR, FQNEAQ (reference sequence). Trimming pared 6 bases from V and 1 base from J, leaving 13 bases between. The CDR3 has 14 residues. The CDR3 DNA sequence: TGTGCCAGCAGGGGCGACGGAGTATCCTACGAGCAGTACTTC. Amino acid sequence: CASRGDGVSYEQYF.

The rearrangement links TRBV4-1 to TRBJ2-7; 7 bases match TRBD1. The CDR3 extends over 15 amino acids. Germline V lookup: CDR1 MGHRA, CDR2 YSYEKL. V shed 4 bases, J shed 0 bases, and the junction held 6 bases outside the gene matches. CDR3 residues: CASSLNRGSSYEQYF. CDR3 coding DNA: TGCGCCAGCAGCCTAAACAGGGGCTCCTCCTACGAGCAGTACTTC.

V gene TRBV9 combines with J gene TRBJ2-5, with D uncertain. This CDR3 comprises 14 residues. The germline CDR1 and CDR2 sequences are SGDLS and YYNGEE. Trimming shortened V by 0 bases and J by 3 bases, and 9 bases separated the two germline ends. Here the CDR3 reads CASSVGGLEETQYF. DNA of the CDR3: TGTGCCAGCAGCGTAGGTGGCTTAGAAGAGACCCAGTACTTC.

The chain joins TRBV19 to TRBJ2-7, with TRBD2 as a possible D gene (6 bases). Germline CDR1 LNHDA, CDR2 SQIVND (reference sequence). Trimming pared 7 bases from V and 7 bases from J, leaving 23 bases between. CDR3 length: 15 amino acids. The CDR3 sequence: CASTPRAGPQGEQYF. As DNA, the CDR3 is TGTGCCAGTACCCCCCGAGCGGGCCCCCAAGGGGAGCAGTACTTC.

The chain carries TRBV7-2 and TRBJ2-3; 7 bases fit TRBD2. Germline V lookup: CDR1 SGHTA, CDR2 FQGNSA. The CDR3 is 15 residues long. V was pared by 5 bases and J by 6 bases, with 11 bases of the junction left unmatched. In DNA, the CDR3 is TGTGCCAGCAGCCGTAGACTAGCTAGCTCCGATACGCAGTATTTT. It encodes CASSRRLASSDTQYF.

The chain has TRBV5-1 and TRBJ2-3; D call uncertain. Germline-derived CDR1 and CDR2 are SGHRS and YFSETQ. V lost 2 bases and J 3 bases, leaving 10 bases between the germline ends. This CDR3 is 14 amino acids long. This chain's CDR3 is CASSFLGYTDTQYF. The CDR3 region has the DNA TGCGCCAGCAGCTTTTTGGGTTATACAGATACGCAGTATTTT.

This rearrangement joins TRBV5-6 to TRBJ2-7; D unresolved. The CDR3 runs 13 residues. The V gene's germline CDR1 is SGHDT and CDR2 YYEEEE. V dropped 4 bases and J dropped 2 bases, with 10 bases sitting between them. The CDR3 region is CASSEDGPYEQYF. CDR3 DNA: TGTGCCAGCAGCGAAGACGGACCCTACGAGCAGTACTTC.

With regard to this clone: This specimen includes other DNA sequences encoding the same CDR3. V and J are TRBV25-1 and TRBJ1-6; the D is unclear. CDR1 MGHDK and CDR2 SYGVNS come from the germline V gene. The V end lost 3 bases, the J end lost 4 bases, and 7 bases lay between the germline ends. The CDR3 sequence is 14 residues long. CDR3 sequence: CASSESGYNSPLHF. The DNA of the CDR3 is TGTGCCAGCAGTGAGTCAGGATATAATTCACCCCTCCACTTT. Full variable domain (missing parts from reference TRBV25-1 and TRBJ1-6): EADIYQTPRYLVIGTGKKITLECSQTMGHDKMYWYQQDPGMELHLIHYSYGVNSTEKGDLSSESTVSRIRTEHFPLTLESARPSHTSQYLCASSESGYNSPLHFGNGTRLTVT.

This rearrangement joins TRBV5-1 to TRBJ2-1; 10 bases match TRBD1. The germline CDR1 and CDR2 sequences are SGHRS and YFSETQ. This CDR3 comprises 13 residues. V was pared by 4 bases and J by 7 bases, with 2 bases of the junction left unmatched. CDR3 sequence (DNA): TGCGCCAGCAGCGGGACAGGGGAAAATGAGCAGTTCTTC. As protein: CASSGTGENEQFF.

This chain uses TRBV6-5 with TRBJ2-1; 11 bases align to TRBD1. This CDR3 has 14 residues. Trimming cost V 6 bases and J 8 bases; bases outside gene matches: 6. CDR1 is MNHEY, CDR2 SVGAGI, per germline. The CDR3 DNA is TGTGCCAGCAGAAGCCGGGACAGGGGGGATGAGCAGTTCTTC. Protein product: CASRSRDRGDEQFF.

The J gene is TRBJ1-2, the V gene TRBV30; 7 bases map to TRBD1. The CDR3 extends over 16 amino acids. Germline-derived CDR1 and CDR2 are GTSNPN and SVGIG (reference sequence). With 1 base clipped from V and 3 bases from J, the junction kept 11 bases outside the gene matches. For the CDR3, the DNA is TGTGCCTGGAGTGAGCTCGGGACAGCGGGGTACTATGGCTACACCTTC. Translated, it gives CAWSELGTAGYYGYTF.